This T cell receptor (beta chain) was retrieved from a study of shared clonotypes between healthy human individuals. Each cell subset's genomic DNA was divided evenly among several immunoSEQ plates. As handled by the study authors: Filtering differed for immunoSEQ, which gave only junction sequences without quality scores. The protocol was immunoSEQ multiplex PCR, while the TCRdb copy is restricted to in-frame clones and leaves out a portion. V and J calls and clone size follow that table, whereas D and trimming were derived from the DNA. In the table there are roughly 1,100,000 clones, about 76% of which are singletons. The CDR3 spans 15 residues. Looked up from germline, CDR1 is SGHNT and CDR2 is YENEEA. V lost 5 bases to trimming and J lost 4 bases, with 17 bases between them.

Input material: memory CD4+ T cells sorted from blood. Subset meaning: CD45RA-negative fraction. The receptor was derived from a man between 18 and 35 years old in good health. V is TRBV11-3 and J is TRBJ2-5, with D unclear. The CDR3 sequence is CASSKQGSEGETQYF. The CDR3 region has the DNA TGTGCCAGCAGCAAACAAGGGTCGGAAGGAGAGACCCAGTACTTC.